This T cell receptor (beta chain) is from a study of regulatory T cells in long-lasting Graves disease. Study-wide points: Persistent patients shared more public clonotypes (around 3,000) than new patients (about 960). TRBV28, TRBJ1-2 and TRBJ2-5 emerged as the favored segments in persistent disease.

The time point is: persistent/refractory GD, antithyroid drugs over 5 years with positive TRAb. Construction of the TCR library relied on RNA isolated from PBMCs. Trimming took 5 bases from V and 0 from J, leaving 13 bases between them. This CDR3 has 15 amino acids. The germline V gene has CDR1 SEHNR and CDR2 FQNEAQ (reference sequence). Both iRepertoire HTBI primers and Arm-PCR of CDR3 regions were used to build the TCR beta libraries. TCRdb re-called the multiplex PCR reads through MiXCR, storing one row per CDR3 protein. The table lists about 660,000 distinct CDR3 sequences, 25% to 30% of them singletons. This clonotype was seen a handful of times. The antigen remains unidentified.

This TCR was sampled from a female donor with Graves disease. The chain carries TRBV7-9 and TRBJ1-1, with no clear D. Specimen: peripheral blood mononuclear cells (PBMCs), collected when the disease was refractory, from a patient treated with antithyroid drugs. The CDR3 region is CASSPQSGLNTEAFF. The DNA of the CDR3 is TGTGCCAGCAGCCCCCAGTCGGGTCTGAACACTGAAGCTTTCTTT.